This TCR beta chain was recorded in a study of neurological immune-mediated disorders. Study-wide points: No sharing of CDR3 amino acid sequences was observed among expanded clones across subjects, suggesting private repertoires in all groups. Falling below healthy controls, multiple sclerosis showed the least TCR clonal expansion, while HTLV-1-associated myelopathy showed the most.

This clonotype was detected ten times or more. Its antigen is currently unknown. Time point given: longitudinal time-point 3. The unsorted libraries originated from 2 million PBMCs that had been stored at -80 C. TCRdb re-called the 5' RACE reads through MiXCR, storing one row per CDR3 protein. The sample records around 53,000 distinct CDR3 sequences, 7% to 9% being singletons. From germline, CDR1 is SGHRS and CDR2 YFSETQ. Trimming took 0 bases from V and 0 from J; bases not matched to a gene: 12. This CDR3 region has 20 residues. This clonotype originated in a woman aged 40 to 50 in good health. V and J are TRBV5-1 and TRBJ2-6, with TRBD2 matching 7 bases. Source material: PBMCs. This CDR3 is CASSLGLAPWGGSGANVLTF. The CDR3 nucleotides are TGCGCCAGCAGCTTGGGACTAGCACCTTGGGGGGGCTCTGGGGCCAACGTCCTGACTTTC. The complete variable domain, with remaining parts taken from reference TRBV5-1 and TRBJ2-6, reads KAGVTQTPRYLIKTRGQQVTLSCSPISGHRSVSWYQQTPGQGLQFLFEYFSETQRNKGNFPGRFSGRQFSNSRSEMNVSTLELGDSALYLCASSLGLAPWGGSGANVLTFGAGSRLTVL.